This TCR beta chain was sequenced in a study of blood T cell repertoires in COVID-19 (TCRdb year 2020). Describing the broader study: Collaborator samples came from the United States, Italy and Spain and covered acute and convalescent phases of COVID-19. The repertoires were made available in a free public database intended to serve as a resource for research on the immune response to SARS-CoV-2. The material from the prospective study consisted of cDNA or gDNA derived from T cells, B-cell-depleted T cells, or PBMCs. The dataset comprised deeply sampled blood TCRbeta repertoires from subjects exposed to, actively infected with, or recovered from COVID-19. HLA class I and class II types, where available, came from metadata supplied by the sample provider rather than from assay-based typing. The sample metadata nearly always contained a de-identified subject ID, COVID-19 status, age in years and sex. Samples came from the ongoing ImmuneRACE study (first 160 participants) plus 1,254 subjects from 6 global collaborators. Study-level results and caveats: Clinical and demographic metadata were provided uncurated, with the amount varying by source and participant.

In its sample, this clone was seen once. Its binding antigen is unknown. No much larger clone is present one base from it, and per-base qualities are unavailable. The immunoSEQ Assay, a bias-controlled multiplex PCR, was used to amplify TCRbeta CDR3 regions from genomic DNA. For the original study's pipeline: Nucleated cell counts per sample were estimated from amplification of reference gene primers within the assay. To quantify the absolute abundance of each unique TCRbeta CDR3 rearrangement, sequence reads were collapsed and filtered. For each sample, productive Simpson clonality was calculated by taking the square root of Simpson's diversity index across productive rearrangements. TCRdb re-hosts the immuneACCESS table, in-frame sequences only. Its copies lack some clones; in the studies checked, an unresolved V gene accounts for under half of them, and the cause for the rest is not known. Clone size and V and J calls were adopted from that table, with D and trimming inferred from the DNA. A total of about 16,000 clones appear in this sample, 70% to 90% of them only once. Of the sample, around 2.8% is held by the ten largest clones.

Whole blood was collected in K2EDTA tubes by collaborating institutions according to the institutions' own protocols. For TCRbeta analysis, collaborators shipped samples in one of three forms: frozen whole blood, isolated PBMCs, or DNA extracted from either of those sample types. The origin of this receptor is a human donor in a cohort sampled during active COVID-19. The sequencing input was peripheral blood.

The CDR3 reads as follows: CASSFSYQPQHF. The DNA reads as follows: TGTGCCAGCAGTTTCTCGTATCAGCCCCAGCATTTT. In this chain, TRBV12-3 or TRBV12-4 is recombined with TRBJ1-5; no D segment can be confidently identified. Trimming removed 3 bases from V and 5 bases from J, leaving 5 bases between the germline ends. From the cysteine up to the phenylalanine, the CDR3 has a length of 12 residues. Only the CDR3 part of the read is kept: 36 bases, read in frame from the first base.